This T cell receptor (beta chain) was observed in a study of cytomegalovirus exposure and HLA in healthy donors. This clone was recorded only once. Its antigen is undetermined. Compared with germline, one end of the junction differs, possibly owing to a read error. Additional DNA sequences in this sample encode the identical CDR3. PCR involved 60 Vbeta and 13 Jbeta primers. Assay: immunoSEQ multiplex PCR; the TCRdb copy retains only in-frame clones and omits some. The table lists roughly 150,000 clones, roughly 80% of them singletons. General study findings and limits: Exclusion applied to some V segments, including TRBV6-2 and TRBV6-3, as they were indistinguishable. Several top significant clusters appeared, in a later analysis, to be linked to common viral pathogens.

The CDR3 is made up of 15 amino acids. Looked up from germline, CDR1 is SGHRS and CDR2 is YFSETQ. The receptor comes from a woman aged 50 to 60 in good health and CMV-seropositive. This rearrangement joins TRBV5-1 to TRBJ1-3, with a tentative D call TRBD1 (6 bases). Sequencing used PBMCs. In DNA form, the CDR3 reads TGCGCCAGCAGCTTGGATACAGGGACGGGAAATACCATATATTTT. Residues: CASSLDTGTGNTIYF.